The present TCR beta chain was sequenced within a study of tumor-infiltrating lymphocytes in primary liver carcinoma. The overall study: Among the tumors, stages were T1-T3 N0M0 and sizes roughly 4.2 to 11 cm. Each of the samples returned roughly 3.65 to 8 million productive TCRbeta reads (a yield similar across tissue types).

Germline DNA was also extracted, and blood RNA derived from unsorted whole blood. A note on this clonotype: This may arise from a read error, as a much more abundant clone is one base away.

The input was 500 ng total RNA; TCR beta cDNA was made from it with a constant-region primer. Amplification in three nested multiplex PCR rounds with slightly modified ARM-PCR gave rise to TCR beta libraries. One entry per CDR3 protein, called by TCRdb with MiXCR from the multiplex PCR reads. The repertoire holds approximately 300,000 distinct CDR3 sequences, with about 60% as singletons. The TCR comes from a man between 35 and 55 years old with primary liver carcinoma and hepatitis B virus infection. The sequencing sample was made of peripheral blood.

This CDR3 reads CASKWRGASGGYTF. CDR3 bases: TGTGCCAGCAAATGGAGGGGGGCATCGGGTGGCTACACCTTC. J is TRBJ1-2 and V is TRBV6-5; a weak D match, TRBD1 (6 bases). Trimming took 7 bases from V and 7 from J, leaving 19 bases between them. The length of the CDR3 is 14 residues. CDR1 is MNHEY, CDR2 SVGAGI, per germline.